One sample yielded the 20 T cell receptor beta chains listed below, sequenced in a study of cytomegalovirus exposure and HLA in healthy donors. TCRdb's table, derived via immunoSEQ multiplex PCR, lists solely in-frame clones and lacks some. The sample shows 65,000 to 80,000 clones, 94% of them seen only once. Specimen: PBMCs. The receptors were sampled from a woman younger than 35 in good health and CMV-seropositive.

This clone was found many times. The V call is TRBV6-5, the J call TRBJ1-2; TRBD1 matches 7 bases. Germline CDR1 reads MNHEY; CDR2 reads SVGAGI. The V and J ends lost 6 bases and 4 bases, in that order; junction bases with no gene match: 11. CDR3 length: 15 amino acids. The CDR3 reads CASSISGGLIYGYTF. The CDR3 nucleotides are TGTGCCAGCAGCATATCAGGGGGTCTCATCTATGGCTACACCTTC.

The J gene is TRBJ1-1, the V gene TRBV6-6, with no clear D. The CDR3 contains 13 residues. Trimming took 11 bases from V and 4 from J, leaving 17 bases between them. The germline V gene encodes CDR1 MNHNY and CDR2 SVGAGI (reference sequence). The CDR3 here is CAAAGSSGTEAFF. The DNA for the CDR3 is TGTGCCGCTGCCGGGTCCTCGGGCACTGAAGCTTTCTTT.

The genes are TRBV10-3 and TRBJ1-4; D gene ambiguous. CDR3 size: 17 residues. CDR1 ENHRY and CDR2 SYGVKD come from the germline V gene. Trimming took 0 bases from V and 2 from J, leaving 13 bases between them. CDR3 residues: CAISESDSRLTNEKLFF. The CDR3 DNA is TGTGCCATCAGTGAGTCGGACTCCCGCCTGACTAATGAAAAACTGTTTTTT.

This rearrangement joins TRBV19 to TRBJ2-3; D gene unclear. The germline V and J ends were trimmed by 6 bases and 2 bases, with 6 bases remaining between them. CDR1 and CDR2 from the germline V gene are LNHDA and SQIVND (reference sequence). The CDR3 consists of 12 residues. As DNA, the CDR3 is TGTGCCAGTAGCCAGATCACAGATACGCAGTATTTT. Translated: CASSQITDTQYF.

This chain connects TRBV5-1 to TRBJ1-1; no reliable D call. Germline V gene lookup returns CDR1 SGHRS and CDR2 YFSETQ. V lost 1 base and J 0 bases, leaving 13 bases between the germline ends. This CDR3 region has 16 residues. Here the CDR3 reads CASSLSSEALNTEAFF. Written as DNA, the CDR3 is TGCGCCAGCAGCTTGTCTTCCGAGGCGTTGAACACTGAAGCTTTCTTT. Drawing the rest from reference TRBV5-1 and TRBJ1-1, the complete variable domain is KAGVTQTPRYLIKTRGQQVTLSCSPISGHRSVSWYQQTPGQGLQFLFEYFSETQRNKGNFPGRFSGRQFSNSRSEMNVSTLELGDSALYLCASSLSSEALNTEAFFGQGTRLTVV.

This sequence joins TRBV5-4 and TRBJ2-6; D perhaps matches TRBD1 (5 bases). The CDR3 is 16 amino acids. The V end was cut by 0 bases, the J end by 0 bases, with 7 bases between. CDR1 is SGHNT and CDR2 is YYREEE in the germline V gene (reference sequence). The chain's CDR3 is CASSLARDSGANVLTF. The CDR3 DNA follows: TGTGCCAGCAGCTTGGCCAGGGACTCTGGGGCCAACGTCCTGACTTTC.

This clone was observed a single time. The chain links TRBV21-1 to TRBJ1-1; the table's D call TRBD1 went unverified against the DNA. TRBV21-1 is given as a pseudogene. The CDR3 length is 17 residues. CDR3 bases: TGTGCCAGCAGCAAAGCGCTAGGGGACACAGGGCGGACTGAAGCTTTCTTT. Translating it yields CASSKALGDTGRTEAFF.

This chain links TRBV7-9 with TRBJ1-2; D may be TRBD1 (6 bases). V lost 4 bases and J 5 bases, leaving 14 bases between the germline ends. Germline V gives CDR1 SEHNR, CDR2 FQNEAQ (reference sequence). This CDR3 is built from 14 residues. The CDR3 DNA is TGTGCCAGCAGCTCTGGGGGAGGGGGTTATGGCTACACCTTC. Its translation is CASSSGGGGYGYTF. Drawing the rest from reference TRBV7-9 and TRBJ1-2, the complete variable domain is DTGVSQNPRHKITKRGQNVTFRCDPISEHNRLYWYRQTLGQGPEFLTYFQNEAQLEKSRLLSDRFSAERPKGSFSTLEIQRTEQGDSAMYLCASSSGGGGYGYTFGSGTRLTVV.

The chain is built from TRBV28 and TRBJ1-1, with 7 positions matching TRBD1. The junction had 9 bases not matched to a gene; V was cut back by 4 bases and J by 4 bases. Germline V gene lookup returns CDR1 MDHEN and CDR2 SYDVKM. The CDR3 extends over 15 amino acids. The CDR3 is CASSSRQGPGTEAFF. In DNA, the CDR3 is TGTGCCAGCAGTTCTCGACAGGGCCCGGGCACTGAAGCTTTCTTT. The whole variable domain, remainder taken from reference TRBV28 and TRBJ1-1, is DVKVTQSSRYLVKRTGEKVFLECVQDMDHENMFWYRQDPGLGLRLIYFSYDVKMKEKGDIPEGYSVSREKKERFSLILESASTNQTSMYLCASSSRQGPGTEAFFGQGTRLTVV.

This chain uses TRBV6-4 with TRBJ2-1, with D perhaps matching TRBD2 (5 bases). V was pared by 2 bases and J by 8 bases, with 10 bases between. Germline V lookup: CDR1 MRHNA, CDR2 SNTAGT. The CDR3 sequence is 13 residues long. The chain's CDR3 is CASSDKEGYEQFF. The DNA for the CDR3 is TGTGCCAGCAGTGACAAAGAGGGCTATGAGCAGTTCTTC.

This clone was detected only a few times. CDR3 protein: CASRLALSTDTQYF. CDR3 nucleotides: TGTGCCAGCAGACTAGCTTTAAGCACAGATACGCAGTATTTT. The chain combines TRBV6-5 with TRBJ2-3; weak D call: TRBD2 (6 bases). The CDR3 runs 14 residues. With 6 bases removed from V and 0 bases from J, the gap between germline ends came to 10 bases. Germline CDR1 and CDR2: MNHEY and SVGAGI.

The chain is built from TRBV27 and TRBJ1-2; D might be TRBD1 (5 bases). The V and J ends lost 6 bases and 1 base respectively, with 12 bases between them. The CDR3 sequence is 14 residues long. The germline gives CDR1 MNHEY, CDR2 SMNVEV (reference sequence). CDR3 nucleotides: TGTGCCAGCAGCCCAGGGTGGGGTAACTATGGCTACACCTTC. Residues: CASSPGWGNYGYTF.

V and J are TRBV28 and TRBJ1-5; D is unresolved. This CDR3 is 13 amino acids long. Germline V CDR1 and CDR2: MDHEN, SYDVKM. The V end was cut by 6 bases, the J end by 7 bases, with 13 bases between. The CDR3 region is CASSPLASQPQHF. CDR3 coding DNA: TGTGCCAGCAGCCCTTTGGCCTCCCAGCCCCAGCATTTT.

V usage is TRBV7-2 and J usage is TRBJ2-5, with D maybe TRBD1 (6 bases). The CDR3 spans 14 residues. The V and J ends lost 1 base and 1 base respectively, with 7 bases between them. CDR1 and CDR2 (germline): SGHTA, FQGNSA. This chain's CDR3 is CASSLVGAQETQYF. CDR3 coding DNA: TGTGCCAGCAGCTTAGTGGGGGCCCAAGAGACCCAGTACTTC.

V gene TRBV4-3 combines with J gene TRBJ2-7, with a tentative D call TRBD2 (6 bases). The germline gives CDR1 LGHNA, CDR2 YSLEER. CDR3 length equals 17 residues. With 0 bases removed from V and 2 bases from J, the gap between germline ends came to 17 bases. The DNA of the CDR3 is TGCGCCAGCAGCCAAGACGGGTCGTCGGGAGTCCCCTACGAGCAGTACTTC. Its protein product is CASSQDGSSGVPYEQYF.

The gene calls are TRBV28 and TRBJ1-2; TRBD1 agrees at 9 bases. Trimming cost V 5 bases and J 8 bases; bases outside gene matches: 3. The CDR3 extends over 12 amino acids. Germline assignment: CDR1 MDHEN and CDR2 SYDVKM. CDR3 residues: CASSGQGRGYTF. CDR3 sequence (DNA): TGTGCCAGCAGTGGACAGGGGCGCGGCTACACCTTC.

The chain carries TRBV6-5 and TRBJ2-7; possibly TRBD2 for D (5 bases). Between the trimmed V and J ends, which lost 6 bases and 0 bases, there was a span of 12 bases. The CDR3 runs to 14 residues. The germline CDR1 and CDR2 sequences are MNHEY and SVGAGI. CDR3 sequence (DNA): TGTGCCAGCAGCGTAGAACGGGGCTCCTACGAGCAGTACTTC. Translating it yields CASSVERGSYEQYF.

The genes are TRBV5-4 and TRBJ1-2; the D gene is possibly TRBD1 (6 bases). V was shortened by 4 bases and J by 4 bases, with 14 bases between the two germline ends. This CDR3 has 14 amino acids. Germline V gene data show CDR1 as SGHNT and CDR2 as YYREEE (reference sequence). The DNA of the CDR3 is TGTGCCAGCAGCAAAGGGGAAGGGGGCTATGGCTACACCTTC. This gives the protein CASSKGEGGYGYTF.

This chain joins TRBV7-9 and TRBJ1-3; unclear D gene. Trimming removed 4 bases from V and 2 bases from J, with 12 bases in between. Per the germline V gene, CDR1 is SEHNR and CDR2 is FQNEAQ (reference sequence). The CDR3 runs 15 residues. This CDR3 reads CASSYPGRAGNTIYF. DNA of the CDR3: TGTGCCAGCAGCTACCCCGGGAGGGCTGGAAACACCATATATTTT.

This chain joins TRBV9 and TRBJ2-5, with TRBD1 identical over 8 bases. CDR1 SGDLS and CDR2 YYNGEE come from the germline V gene. Trimming at V came to 4 bases and at J to 3 bases, leaving 8 bases not matched to a gene. The CDR3 spans 15 residues. The CDR3 bases are TGTGCCAGCAGCCTCTTAGGGACAGGAGAAGAGACCCAGTACTTC. It yields the protein CASSLLGTGEETQYF. Drawing the rest from reference TRBV9 and TRBJ2-5, the complete variable domain is DSGVTQTPKHLITATGQRVTLRCSPRSGDLSVYWYQQSLDQGLQFLIQYYNGEERAKGNILERFSAQQFPDLHSELNLSSLELGDSALYFCASSLLGTGEETQYFGPGTRLLVL.